The sequence of this T cell receptor beta chain was determined in a study of blood T cell repertoires in COVID-19. The V end was cut by 4 bases, the J end by 5 bases, with 17 bases between. This CDR3 is 16 amino acids long. Germline V gene lookup returns CDR1 LGHDT and CDR2 YNNKEL (reference sequence). This clone was detected a few times. Assay: immunoSEQ multiplex PCR; the TCRdb copy retains only in-frame clones and omits some. The data contain about 340,000 clones, roughly 90% of them singletons. The age range of participants was about 18 to 89 years, with residence in some 25 US areas. Symptom resolution, clearance, or two negative PCRs marked donors in Cohort 3 as recovered.

The sequence was obtained from a woman in her 30s who had recovered from COVID-19. Input material: PBMCs or T cells enriched from blood (not recorded which). The genes are TRBV3-1 (or the pseudogene TRBV3-2) and TRBJ2-2; perhaps TRBD2 as D (5 bases). This chain's CDR3 is CASSLPRLAGTGELFF. CDR3 bases: TGTGCCAGCAGCCTTCCCCGCCTAGCTGGGACCGGGGAGCTGTTTTTT.